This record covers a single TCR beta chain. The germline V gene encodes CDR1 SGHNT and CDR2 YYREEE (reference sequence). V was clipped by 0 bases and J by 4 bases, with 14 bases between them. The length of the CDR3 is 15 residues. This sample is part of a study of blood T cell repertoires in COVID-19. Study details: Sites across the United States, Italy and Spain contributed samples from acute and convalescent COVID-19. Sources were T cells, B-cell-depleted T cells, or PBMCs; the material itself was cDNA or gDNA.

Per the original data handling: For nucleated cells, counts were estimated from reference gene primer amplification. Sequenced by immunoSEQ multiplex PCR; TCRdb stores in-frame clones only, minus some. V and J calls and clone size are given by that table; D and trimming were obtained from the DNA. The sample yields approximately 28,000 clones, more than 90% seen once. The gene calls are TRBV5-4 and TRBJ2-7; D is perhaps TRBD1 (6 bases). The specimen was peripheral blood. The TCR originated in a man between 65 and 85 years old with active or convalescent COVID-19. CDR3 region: CASSLVGAGGYEQYF. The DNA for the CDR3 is TGTGCCAGCAGCTTGGTGGGGGCCGGTGGGTACGAGCAGTACTTC.